The clone carrying this TCR beta chain has more than one count but fewer than ten. This specimen comes from a study of blood T cell repertoires in COVID-19. The protocol was immunoSEQ multiplex PCR, while the TCRdb copy is restricted to in-frame clones and leaves out a portion. The data contain about 200,000 clones, approximately 91% of them singletons. The J segment lost 5 bases and the V segment lost 4 bases, leaving 7 bases of the junction unmatched. CDR1 and CDR2 from the germline V gene are SGHRS and YFSETQ. CDR3 length: 14 amino acids. Sequences were obtained from peripheral blood. The V and J genes are TRBV5-1 and TRBJ2-5; 8 bases match TRBD1. This TCR came from a woman aged 35 to 49 who had recovered from COVID-19. The CDR3 coding sequence is TGCGCCAGCAGCCCCGGGACAGGTTGGGAGACCCAGTACTTC. Amino acids: CASSPGTGWETQYF.